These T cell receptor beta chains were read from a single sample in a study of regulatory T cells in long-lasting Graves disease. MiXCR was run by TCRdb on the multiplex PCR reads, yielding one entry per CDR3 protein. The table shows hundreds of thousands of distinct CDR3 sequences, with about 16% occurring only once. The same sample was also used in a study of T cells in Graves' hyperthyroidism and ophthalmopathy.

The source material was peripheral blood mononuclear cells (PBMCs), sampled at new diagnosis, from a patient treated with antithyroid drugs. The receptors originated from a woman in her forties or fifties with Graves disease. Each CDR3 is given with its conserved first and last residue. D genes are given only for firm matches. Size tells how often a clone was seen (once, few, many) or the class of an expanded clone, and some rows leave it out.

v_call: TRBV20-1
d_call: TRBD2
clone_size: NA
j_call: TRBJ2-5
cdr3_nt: TGCAGTGCTAGAGATGGAGCGGGGGGTGAGACCCAGTACTTC
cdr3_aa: CSARDGAGGETQYF

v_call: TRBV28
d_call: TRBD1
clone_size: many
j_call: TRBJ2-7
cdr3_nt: TGTGCCAGCAGTTTACGCCAGTGGACAGGTGGGGACTACGAGCAGTACTTC
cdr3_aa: CASSLRQWTGGDYEQYF

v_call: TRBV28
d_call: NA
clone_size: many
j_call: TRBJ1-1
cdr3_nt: TGTGCCAGCAGTTCCTTGGGCACTGAAGCTTTCTTT
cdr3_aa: CASSSLGTEAFF

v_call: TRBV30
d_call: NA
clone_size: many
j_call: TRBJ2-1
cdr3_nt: TGTGCCTGGAGGTCAACGGAGGAGGGGCAATTGGGGGGTAATGAGCAGTTCTTC
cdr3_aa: CAWRSTEEGQLGGNEQFF

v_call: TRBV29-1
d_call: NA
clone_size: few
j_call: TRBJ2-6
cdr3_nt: TGCAGCGGCCCCCCTCGGTACAAAAATCGCTCTGGGGCCAACGTCCTGACTTTC
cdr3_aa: CSGPPRYKNRSGANVLTF

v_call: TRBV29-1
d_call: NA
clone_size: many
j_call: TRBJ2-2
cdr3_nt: TGCAGCGCCGACGGCAGTGGGACCACCGGGGAGCTGTTTTTT
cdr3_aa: CSADGSGTTGELFF

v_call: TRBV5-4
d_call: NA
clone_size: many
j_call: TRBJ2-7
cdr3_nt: TGTGCCAGCAGCTTCGCGGGACAGTTCTACGAGCAGTACTTC
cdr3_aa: CASSFAGQFYEQYF

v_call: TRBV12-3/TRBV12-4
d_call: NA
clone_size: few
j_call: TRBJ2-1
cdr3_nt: TGTGCCAGCAGTTTGTGGCGACGGGGGCAGTTCTTC
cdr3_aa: CASSLWRRGQFF

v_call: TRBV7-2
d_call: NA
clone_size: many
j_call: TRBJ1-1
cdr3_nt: TGTGCCAGCAGCTTTATGGGGGGCACTGAAGCTTTCTTT
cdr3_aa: CASSFMGGTEAFF

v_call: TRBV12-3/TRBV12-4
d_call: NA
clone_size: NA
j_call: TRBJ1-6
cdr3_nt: TGTGCCAGCAGTCCCTCGGGGAGGGGGGGTCCCCTCCACTTT
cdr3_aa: CASSPSGRGGPLHF

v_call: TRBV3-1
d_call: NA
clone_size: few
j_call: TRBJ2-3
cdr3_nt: TGTGCCAGCAGCCAATGGGGCGGGGACACAGATACGCAGTATTTT
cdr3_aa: CASSQWGGDTDTQYF

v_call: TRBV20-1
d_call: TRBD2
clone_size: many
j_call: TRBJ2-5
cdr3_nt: TGCAGTGCTAGAGCCGGGGGGGCAGGGACCCAGTACTTC
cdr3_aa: CSARAGGAGTQYF

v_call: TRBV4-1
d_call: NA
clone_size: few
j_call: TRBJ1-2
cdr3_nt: TGCGCCAGCAGCCAAGGGGCGGGGGATTGGGACTATGGCTACACCTTC
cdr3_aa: CASSQGAGDWDYGYTF

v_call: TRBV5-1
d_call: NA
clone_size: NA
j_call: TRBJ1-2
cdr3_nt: TGCGCCAGCAGCTTGGAGGCAGTAGCTAACTATGGCTACACCTTC
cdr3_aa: CASSLEAVANYGYTF

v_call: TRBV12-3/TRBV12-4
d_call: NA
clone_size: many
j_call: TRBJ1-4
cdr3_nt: TGTGCCAGCAGCTATTTCCGAGGTGAAAAACTGTTTTTT
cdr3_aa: CASSYFRGEKLFF

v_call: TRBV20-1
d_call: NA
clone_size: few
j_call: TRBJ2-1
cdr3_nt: TGCAGTGCGCTCCCCGGGGGCAACTCCTACAATGAGCAGTTCTTC
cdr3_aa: CSALPGGNSYNEQFF

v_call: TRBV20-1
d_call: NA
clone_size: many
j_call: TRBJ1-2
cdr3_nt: TGCAGTGCGCTACGGGACTCTGCTAACTATGGCTACACCTTC
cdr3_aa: CSALRDSANYGYTF

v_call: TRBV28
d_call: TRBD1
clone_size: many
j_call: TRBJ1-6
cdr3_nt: TGTGCCAGCAGTTTATTCTCTGGGACAGGGGTAAGCTCCTATAATTCACCCCTCCACTTT
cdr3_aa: CASSLFSGTGVSSYNSPLHF

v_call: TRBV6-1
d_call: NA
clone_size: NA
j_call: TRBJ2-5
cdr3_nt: TGTGCCAGCAAAGTGCCAGGGGAGTGGGTCCAGTACTTC
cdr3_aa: CASKVPGEWVQYF

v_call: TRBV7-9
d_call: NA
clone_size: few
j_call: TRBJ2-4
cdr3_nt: TGTGCCAGCAGCTCGGTTGGTCTAGCCAAAAACATTCAGTACTTC
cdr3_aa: CASSSVGLAKNIQYF

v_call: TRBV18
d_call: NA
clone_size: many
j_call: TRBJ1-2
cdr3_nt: TGTGCCAGCAAGTCCGGGGGAACCTATGGCTACACCTTC
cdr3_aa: CASKSGGTYGYTF

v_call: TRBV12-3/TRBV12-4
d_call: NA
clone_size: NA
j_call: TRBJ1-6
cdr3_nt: TGTGCCAGCAATGATGGTAATTCACCCCTCCACTTT
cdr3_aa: CASNDGNSPLHF

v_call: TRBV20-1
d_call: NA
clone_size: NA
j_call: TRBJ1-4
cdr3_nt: TGCAGTGCGCAACGAGGGTTTAATGAAAAACTGTTTTTT
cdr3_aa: CSAQRGFNEKLFF

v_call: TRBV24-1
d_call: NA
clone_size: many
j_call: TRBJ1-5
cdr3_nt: TGTGCCACCAGAACCGGGACCAACAATCAGCCCCAGCATTTT
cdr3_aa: CATRTGTNNQPQHF

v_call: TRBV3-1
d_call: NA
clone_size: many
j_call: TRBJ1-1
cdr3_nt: TGTGCCAGCAGCCAAGGCCCAGCAGGGTGGGTAGCTTTCTTT
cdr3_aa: CASSQGPAGWVAFF

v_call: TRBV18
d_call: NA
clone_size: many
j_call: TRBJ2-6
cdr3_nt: TGTGCCAGCTCACCCAACAAGGGCCCGTTTCTGACTTTC
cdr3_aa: CASSPNKGPFLTF

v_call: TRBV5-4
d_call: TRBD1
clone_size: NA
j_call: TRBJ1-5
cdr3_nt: TGTGCCAGCAGCTCCGGGACAGGGGGCGGCAATCAGCCCCAGCATTTT
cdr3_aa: CASSSGTGGGNQPQHF

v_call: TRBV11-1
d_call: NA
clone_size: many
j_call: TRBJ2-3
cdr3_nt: TGTGCCAGCAGCAACCCCGGGACACCTAGCACAGATACGCAGTATTTT
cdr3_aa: CASSNPGTPSTDTQYF

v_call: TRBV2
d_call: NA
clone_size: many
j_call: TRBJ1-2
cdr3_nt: TGTGCCACGACGGACATGGGCGAGTATGGCTACACCTTC
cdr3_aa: CATTDMGEYGYTF

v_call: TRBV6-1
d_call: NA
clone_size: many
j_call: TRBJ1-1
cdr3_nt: TGTGCCAGCGGCCGGGGTGGAATAGCTGAAGCTTTCTTT
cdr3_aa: CASGRGGIAEAFF

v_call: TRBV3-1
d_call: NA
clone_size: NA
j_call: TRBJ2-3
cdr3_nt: TGTGCCAGCAGCCAAGGGGCCGGGGAGAGTAGGAGCACAGATACGCAGTATTTT
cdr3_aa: CASSQGAGESRSTDTQYF

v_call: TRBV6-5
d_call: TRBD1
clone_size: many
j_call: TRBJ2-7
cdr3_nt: TGTGCCAGCAGTTACTCGAGTGGGCAGGGGGCCTACGAGCAGTACTTC
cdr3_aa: CASSYSSGQGAYEQYF

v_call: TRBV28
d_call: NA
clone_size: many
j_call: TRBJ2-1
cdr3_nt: TGTGCCAGCAGTCACCACATCGACAGGTCCGACAATGAGCAGTTCTTC
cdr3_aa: CASSHHIDRSDNEQFF

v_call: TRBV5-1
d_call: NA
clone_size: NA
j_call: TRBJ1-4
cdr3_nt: TGCGCCAGCAGCCCTGGTGGGAAGGCTAATGAAAAACTGTTTTTT
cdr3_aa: CASSPGGKANEKLFF

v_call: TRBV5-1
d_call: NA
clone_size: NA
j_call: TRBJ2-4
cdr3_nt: TGCGCCAGCAGCTCCGAAACAAATGGACGAGGGTGGGGTGTGACCAAAAACATTCAGTACTTC
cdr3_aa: CASSSETNGRGWGVTKNIQYF

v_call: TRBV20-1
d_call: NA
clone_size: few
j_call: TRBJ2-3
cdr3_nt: TGCAGTGCGCCCGACTGGCCCGGCGGCACAGATACGCAGTATTTT
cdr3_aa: CSAPDWPGGTDTQYF

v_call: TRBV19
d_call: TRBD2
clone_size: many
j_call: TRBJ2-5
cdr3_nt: TGTGCCAGTCGAAAACTAGCGGGGGACCAAGAGACCCAGTACTTC
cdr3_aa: CASRKLAGDQETQYF

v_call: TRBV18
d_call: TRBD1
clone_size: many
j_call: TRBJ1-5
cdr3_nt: TGTGCCAGCTCACCAGCCCAGGGGGTAGGACAGCCCCAGCATTTT
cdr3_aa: CASSPAQGVGQPQHF

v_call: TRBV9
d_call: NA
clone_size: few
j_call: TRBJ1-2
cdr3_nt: TGTGCCAGCAGCGTAGCATCCAGGACCAACTATGGCTACACCTTC
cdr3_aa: CASSVASRTNYGYTF

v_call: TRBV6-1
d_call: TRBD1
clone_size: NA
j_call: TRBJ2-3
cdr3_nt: TGTGCCACCCGCAGGGGGCGAGCAGATACGCAGTATTTT
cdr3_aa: CATRRGRADTQYF

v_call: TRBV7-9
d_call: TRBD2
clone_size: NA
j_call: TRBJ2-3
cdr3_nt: TGTGCCAGCAGCAGGGGACTAGCGGGGGTCGGAGATACGCAGTATTTT
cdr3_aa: CASSRGLAGVGDTQYF